This passage covers 4 T cell receptor beta chains from one sample sequenced in a study of blood T cell repertoires in COVID-19 (dated by TCRdb to 2019 to 2021). The library was produced with the immunoSEQ multiplex PCR assay. What TCRdb holds here is the immuneACCESS table cut down to in-frame rearrangements. Part of the clones is not present; checked against another copy, under half of the missing clones reflect an unresolved V gene, and the others are unexplained. This sample has some 62,000 clones in its table, and roughly 80% of those were observed once. The leading ten clones occupy 3.5% to 4% of the sample. The sample taken for sequencing was PBMCs or T cells enriched from blood (not recorded which). The receptor set was obtained from a woman between 35 and 50 years old with acute COVID-19.

This clone occurred a few times. The chain uses TRBV11-2 and TRBJ1-4, with 10 bases identical to TRBD1. This CDR3 has 16 amino acids. Germline V lookup: CDR1 SGHAT, CDR2 FQNNGV. The V segment lost 5 bases and the J segment 4 bases; nucleotides outside the gene matches: 7. CDR3 nucleotides: TGTGCCAGCAGCGTCCGACAGGGGGCTTATAATGAAAAACTGTTTTTT. It encodes CASSVRQGAYNEKLFF.

The table lists this clone with a few counts. This CDR3 is also generated by other DNA sequences in the sample. This chain connects TRBV5-4 to TRBJ1-2, with D possibly TRBD1 on 6 matching bases. The ends were cut back, 1 base at V and 4 bases at J, with 11 bases in the middle. The CDR3 runs 14 residues. Germline CDR1 and CDR2: SGHNT and YYREEE (reference sequence). DNA for the CDR3: TGTGCCAGCAGCTTGCGGGGGGCTGGCTATGGCTACACCTTC. It codes for CASSLRGAGYGYTF. Looking up the rest from reference TRBV5-4 and TRBJ1-2 gives the full variable domain: ETGVTQSPTHLIKTRGQQVTLRCSSQSGHNTVSWYQQALGQGPQFIFQYYREEENGRGNFPPRFSGLQFPNYSSELNVNALELDDSALYLCASSLRGAGYGYTFGSGTRLTVV.

The V and J genes are TRBV6-5 and TRBJ2-5, with 8 bases matching TRBD1. This CDR3 contains 14 residues. The germline gives CDR1 MNHEY, CDR2 SVGAGI. V was pared by 5 bases and J by 4 bases, with 6 bases of the junction left unmatched. The chain's CDR3 is CASSPGGGGETQYF. CDR3 DNA sequence: TGTGCCAGCAGTCCAGGGGGCGGAGGAGAGACCCAGTACTTC.

This clone was recorded only once. The chain employs TRBV7-9 and TRBJ1-1, with TRBD1 matching 7 bases. V shed 2 bases, J shed 5 bases, and the junction held 8 bases outside the gene matches. The germline V gene encodes CDR1 SEHNR and CDR2 FQNEAQ (reference sequence). This CDR3 comprises 15 residues. In DNA, the CDR3 is TGTGCCAGCAGCTTATCAGGGGGTAGTTTTACTGAAGCTTTCTTT. The encoded protein is CASSLSGGSFTEAFF.